The 10 T cell receptor beta chains below were found in one sample sequenced in a study of regulatory T cells in long-lasting Graves disease. Libraries of TCR beta came from iRepertoire HTBI primers plus Arm-PCR of CDR3 regions. TCRdb called the multiplex PCR reads again in MiXCR, with one record for every CDR3 protein. Of hundreds of thousands of distinct CDR3 sequences in the sample, over 15% were seen once. Time point of the sample: newly diagnosed GD, antithyroid drugs for less than 3 months. The authors made the TCR library using RNA they extracted from PBMCs. These data were also filed under a second study, of T cells in Graves' hyperthyroidism and ophthalmopathy.

Here the sequenced sample was peripheral blood mononuclear cells (PBMCs), taken at new diagnosis, from a patient treated with antithyroid drugs. These receptor sequences come from a man between 35 and 55 years old with Graves disease.

V usage is TRBV7-8 and J usage is TRBJ2-3, with D possibly being TRBD2 (5 bases). Germline CDR1 is SGHVS and CDR2 is FQNEAQ. Between the trimmed V and J ends, which lost 0 bases and 2 bases, there was a span of 18 bases. The CDR3 loop spans 18 amino acids. Written as DNA, the CDR3 is TGTGCCAGCAGCTTAGCTGGAGACTATTCCCGAACCACAGATACGCAGTATTTT. Its translation is CASSLAGDYSRTTDTQYF.

The table lists this clonotype with many counts. The CDR3 DNA is TGTGCCAGCAGCCGAACAGATACGCAGTATTTT. Its protein is CASSRTDTQYF. V is TRBV7-2 and J is TRBJ2-3, with unresolved D. Per germline, CDR1 SGHTA and CDR2 FQGNSA. The V gene lost 5 bases and the J gene lost 3 bases, with 3 bases spanning the gap. This CDR3 comprises 11 residues.

The V gene is TRBV4-3, the J gene TRBJ1-5, with D perhaps matching TRBD1 (5 bases). Germline V gene data show CDR1 as LGHNA and CDR2 as YSLEER. The CDR3 extends over 15 amino acids. Trimming left V 0 bases short and J 5 bases short, with 11 bases between. The CDR3 sequence: CASSQEAGAYQPQHF. In DNA, the CDR3 is TGCGCCAGCAGCCAAGAAGCTGGGGCTTATCAGCCCCAGCATTTT.

J is TRBJ2-7 and V is TRBV6-1; TRBD1 is a possible D gene (7 bases). Germline V gene data show CDR1 as MNHNS and CDR2 as SASEGT. V lost 5 bases and J lost 3, with 14 bases in between. This CDR3 is 14 amino acids long. The CDR3 DNA reads as TGTGCCAGCAGTCCCTTCCAGGGGGGCTACGAGCAGTACTTC. Protein: CASSPFQGGYEQYF.

This clonotype was picked up a small number of times. The chain is built from TRBV5-1 and TRBJ2-1; 8 bases are a match to TRBD1. TRBJ2-5 matches the DNA end more closely, so the J call is doubtful. From germline, CDR1 is SGHRS and CDR2 YFSETQ. CDR3 length: 14 amino acids. The CDR3 sequence: CASRTVTGEETQYF. CDR3 coding DNA: TGCGCCAGCAGGACCGTGACAGGGGAAGAGACCCAGTACTTC.

V is TRBV28 and J is TRBJ2-2; TRBD2 agrees at 9 bases. This CDR3 contains 15 residues. The J segment lost 4 bases and the V segment lost 5 bases, leaving 5 bases of the junction unmatched. The germline CDR1 and CDR2 sequences are MDHEN and SYDVKM. The CDR3 nucleotides are TGTGCCAGCAGTAAAATAGCGGGGGTCACCGGGGAGCTGTTTTTT. Translated: CASSKIAGVTGELFF.

This clonotype showed up just a few times. The rearrangement uses TRBV19 and TRBJ2-1, with D perhaps matching TRBD2 (5 bases). V was trimmed by 1 base and J by 10 bases, leaving 8 bases between them. The CDR3 is 12 amino acids. The germline CDR1 and CDR2 sequences are LNHDA and SQIVND (reference sequence). The CDR3 DNA sequence: TGTGCCAGTAGTATAGTTCGGGGAGAGCAGTTCTTC. Translation: CASSIVRGEQFF.

This clonotype was seen a handful of times. CDR3 sequence: CASRRGAETGELFF. The CDR3 nucleotides read TGTGCCAGTAGAAGGGGGGCCGAAACCGGGGAGCTGTTTTTT. The genes are TRBV19 and TRBJ2-2; D tentatively reads TRBD1 or TRBD2 (6 bases each). Germline values: CDR1 LNHDA, CDR2 SQIVND (reference sequence). The CDR3 is 14 amino acids. V shed 6 bases and J shed 5 bases, with 13 bases lying between them.

The gene calls are TRBV24-1 and TRBJ2-5, with TRBD2 as a possible D gene (6 bases). Germline V CDR1 and CDR2: KGHDR, SFDVKD. This CDR3 comprises 15 residues. Trimming removed 4 bases from V and 4 bases from J, with 15 bases in between. The CDR3 DNA follows: TGTGCCACCAGTGACCCGGGACTCCTGGGAGAGACCCAGTACTTC. Its translation: CATSDPGLLGETQYF.

This clonotype was recorded many times. The rearrangement joins TRBV2 to TRBJ2-1; a weak D match, TRBD1 (5 bases). The J call is doubtful: the DNA matches TRBJ2-5 better. In germline, CDR1 is SNHLY, CDR2 FYNNEI. CDR3 length: 13 amino acids. DNA for the CDR3: TGTGCCAGCAGTGGACAGTCCGAGGAGACCCAGTACTTC. Its translation is CASSGQSEETQYF.